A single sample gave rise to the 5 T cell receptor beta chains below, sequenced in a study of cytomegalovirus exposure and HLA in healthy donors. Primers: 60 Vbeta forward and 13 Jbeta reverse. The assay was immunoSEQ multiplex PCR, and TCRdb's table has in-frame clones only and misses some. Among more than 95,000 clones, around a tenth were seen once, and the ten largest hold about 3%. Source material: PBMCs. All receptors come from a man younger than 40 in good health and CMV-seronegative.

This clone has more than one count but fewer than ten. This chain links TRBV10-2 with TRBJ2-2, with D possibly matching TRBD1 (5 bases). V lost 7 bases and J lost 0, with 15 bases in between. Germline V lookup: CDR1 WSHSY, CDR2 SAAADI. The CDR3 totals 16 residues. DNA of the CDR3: TGCGCCAGCACAGGGCCCGGCAGGGCGAACACCGGGGAGCTGTTTTTT. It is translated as CASTGPGRANTGELFF.

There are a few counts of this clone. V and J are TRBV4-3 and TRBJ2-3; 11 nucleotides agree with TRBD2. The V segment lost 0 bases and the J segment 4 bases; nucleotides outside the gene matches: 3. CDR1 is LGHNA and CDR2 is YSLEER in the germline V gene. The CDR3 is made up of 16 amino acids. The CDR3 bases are TGCGCCAGCAGCCAAGATCTAGCGGGGGGCTCAGATACGCAGTATTTT. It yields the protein CASSQDLAGGSDTQYF.

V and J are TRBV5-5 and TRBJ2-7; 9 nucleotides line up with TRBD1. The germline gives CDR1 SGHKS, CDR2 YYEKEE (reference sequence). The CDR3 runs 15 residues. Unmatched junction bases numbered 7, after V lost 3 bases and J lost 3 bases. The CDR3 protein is CASSSTTGGLYEQYF. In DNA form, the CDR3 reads TGTGCCAGCAGCTCTACTACAGGGGGCCTCTACGAGCAGTACTTC. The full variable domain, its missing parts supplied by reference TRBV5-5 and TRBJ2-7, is DAGVTQSPTHLIKTRGQQVTLRCSPISGHKSVSWYQQVLGQGPQFIFQYYEKEERGRGNFPDRFSARQFPNYSSELNVNALLLGDSALYLCASSSTTGGLYEQYFGPGTRLTVT.

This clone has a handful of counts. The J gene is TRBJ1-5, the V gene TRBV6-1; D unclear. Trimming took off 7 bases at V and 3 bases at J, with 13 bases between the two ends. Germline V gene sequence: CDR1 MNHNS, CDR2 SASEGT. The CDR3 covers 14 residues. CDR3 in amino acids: CASKRGNNNQPQHF. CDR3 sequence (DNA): TGTGCCAGCAAACGAGGGAACAACAATCAGCCCCAGCATTTT.

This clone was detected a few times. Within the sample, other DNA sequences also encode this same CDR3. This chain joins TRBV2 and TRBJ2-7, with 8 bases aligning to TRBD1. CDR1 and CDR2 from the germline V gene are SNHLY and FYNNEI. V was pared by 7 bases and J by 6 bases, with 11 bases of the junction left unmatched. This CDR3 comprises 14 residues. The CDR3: CASTEAGGLGEQYF. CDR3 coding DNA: TGTGCCAGCACTGAGGCAGGGGGCTTAGGCGAGCAGTACTTC.